These T cell receptor beta chains were read from a single sample in a study of human T cells and chemical hapten exposure. TCRdb analysed the RACE reads with MiXCR anew, one entry per CDR3 protein. The sample lists 350,000 or so distinct CDR3 sequences; around 6.9% were seen once. The sample was whole blood, taken in connection with sensitization to the hapten diphenylcyclopropenone (DPC). These receptors all come from a woman under 30 with alopecia areata. Some clones in this sample may be carry-over from other donors' samples. CDR3s include the opening cysteine and the closing phenylalanine or tryptophan. The order of the fields is D gene, J gene, V gene, clone size, CDR3 protein, CDR3 DNA. The D gene is left open where the match is weak. Part of the rows lack a size; the others show once, few, many or a class for expanded clones.

D gene: TRBD2; J gene: TRBJ2-1; V gene: TRBV18; clone size: few; CDR3 protein: CASSPRTSNNEQFF; CDR3 DNA: TGTGCCAGCTCACCACGGACTAGCAACAATGAGCAGTTCTTC
D gene: .; J gene: TRBJ1-3; V gene: TRBV4-1; clone size: few; CDR3 protein: CASSQGHTESSGNTIYF; CDR3 DNA: TGCGCCAGCAGCCAGGGTCACACAGAGAGCTCTGGAAACACCATATATTTT
D gene: .; J gene: TRBJ1-2; V gene: TRBV29-1; clone size: many; CDR3 protein: CSVFKGDHYGYTF; CDR3 DNA: TGCAGCGTTTTCAAAGGGGACCACTATGGCTACACCTTC
D gene: .; J gene: TRBJ1-1; V gene: TRBV5-1; clone size: few; CDR3 protein: CASSSNSGGGTEAFF; CDR3 DNA: TGCGCCAGCAGCTCCAACTCCGGGGGGGGCACTGAAGCTTTCTTT
D gene: .; J gene: TRBJ1-1; V gene: TRBV9; clone size: few; CDR3 protein: CASSGLESEAFF; CDR3 DNA: TGTGCCAGCAGTGGTTTAGAATCTGAAGCTTTCTTT
D gene: .; J gene: TRBJ1-1; V gene: TRBV6-2/TRBV6-3; clone size: few; CDR3 protein: CASSYQRDVLNTEAFF; CDR3 DNA: TGTGCCAGCAGTTACCAGCGGGACGTTTTGAACACTGAAGCTTTCTTT
D gene: .; J gene: TRBJ1-1; V gene: TRBV24-1; clone size: .; CDR3 protein: CASKRRNTEAFF; CDR3 DNA: TGTGCCAGTAAGCGGCGAAACACTGAAGCTTTCTTT
D gene: .; J gene: TRBJ2-3; V gene: TRBV9; clone size: many; CDR3 protein: CASSTTGNPYTDTQYF; CDR3 DNA: TGTGCCAGCAGCACAACAGGGAATCCCTACACAGATACGCAGTATTTT
D gene: TRBD1; J gene: TRBJ2-3; V gene: TRBV18; clone size: many; CDR3 protein: CASSLRQGATDTQYF; CDR3 DNA: TGTGCCAGCTCCCTAAGACAGGGGGCAACAGATACGCAGTATTTT
D gene: .; J gene: TRBJ1-1; V gene: TRBV5-1; clone size: .; CDR3 protein: CASSFRGAAEAFF; CDR3 DNA: TGCGCCAGCAGCTTCCGAGGGGCCGCTGAAGCTTTCTTT
D gene: TRBD1; J gene: TRBJ2-3; V gene: TRBV25-1; clone size: many; CDR3 protein: CASSAHPRTGWGTDTQYF; CDR3 DNA: TGTGCCAGCAGTGCCCACCCGCGGACAGGTTGGGGCACAGATACGCAGTATTTT
D gene: .; J gene: TRBJ2-2; V gene: TRBV24-1; clone size: few; CDR3 protein: CATMDGGAGELFF; CDR3 DNA: TGTGCCACCATGGACGGAGGGGCCGGGGAGCTGTTTTTT
D gene: .; J gene: TRBJ2-5; V gene: TRBV27; clone size: many; CDR3 protein: CASSPRGETQYF; CDR3 DNA: TGTGCCAGCAGTCCCCGAGGGGAGACCCAGTACTTC
D gene: TRBD2; J gene: TRBJ2-7; V gene: TRBV5-1; clone size: few; CDR3 protein: CASSGTSGGEQYF; CDR3 DNA: TGCGCCAGCAGCGGGACTAGCGGGGGTGAGCAGTACTTC
D gene: .; J gene: TRBJ1-6; V gene: TRBV3-1; clone size: few; CDR3 protein: CASSTNGGNSPLHF; CDR3 DNA: TGTGCCAGCAGCACAAATGGGGGGAATTCACCCCTCCACTTT